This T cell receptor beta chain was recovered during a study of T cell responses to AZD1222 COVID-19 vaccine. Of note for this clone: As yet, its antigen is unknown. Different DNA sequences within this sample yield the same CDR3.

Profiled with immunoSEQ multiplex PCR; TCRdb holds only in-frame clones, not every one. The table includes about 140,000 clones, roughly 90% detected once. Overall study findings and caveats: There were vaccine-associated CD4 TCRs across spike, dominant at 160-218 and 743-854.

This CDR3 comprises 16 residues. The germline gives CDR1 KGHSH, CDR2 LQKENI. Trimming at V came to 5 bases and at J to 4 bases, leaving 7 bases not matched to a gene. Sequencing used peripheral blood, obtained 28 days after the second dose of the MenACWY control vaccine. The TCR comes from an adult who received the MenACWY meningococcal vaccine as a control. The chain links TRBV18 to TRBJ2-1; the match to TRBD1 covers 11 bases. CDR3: CASSSAGTGGYNEQFF. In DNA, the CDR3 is TGTGCCAGCTCATCAGCCGGGACAGGGGGTTACAATGAGCAGTTCTTC. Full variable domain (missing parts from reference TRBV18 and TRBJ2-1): NAGVMQNPRHLVRRRGQEARLRCSPMKGHSHVYWYRQLPEEGLKFMVYLQKENIIDESGMPKERFSAEFPKEGPSILRIQQVVRGDSAAYFCASSSAGTGGYNEQFFGPGTRLTVL.